This T cell receptor beta chain was retrieved from a study of T cell repertoires in cytomegalovirus infection. About the study: Peptides in the study included HLA-C-restricted and HLA-B-restricted CMV epitopes. CMV infection plus the matching HLA type was flagged by public TCR beta signatures.

Germline CDR1 MNHEY, CDR2 SVGEGT. This CDR3 contains 14 residues. Trimming took off 2 bases at V and 4 bases at J, with 11 bases between the two ends. Regarding this clonotype: Its matching antigen is unknown.

TCRdb re-called the reads with MiXCR, one entry per CDR3 protein. Among 640,000 or so distinct CDR3 sequences listed, about 33% were seen once. Study-wide results and limits: CMV carriers with the relevant HLA were identified by cumulative public TCR beta family frequency. Ex vivo responses were dominated by HLA-C-restricted CMV-specific TCR beta clonotypes.

This receptor was taken from a human donor in good health (CMV status not recorded). Some clones in this sample may be carry-over from other donors' samples. The chain employs TRBV6-2 or TRBV6-3 and TRBJ1-1; D possibly corresponds to TRBD1 (5 bases). Sequences were derived from cultured PBMCs, sampled from culture after CMV antigen stimulation. CDR3 DNA sequence: TGTGCCAGCAGTTACGGGGGGTCGAGCACTGAAGCTTTCTTT. It is translated as CASSYGGSSTEAFF.